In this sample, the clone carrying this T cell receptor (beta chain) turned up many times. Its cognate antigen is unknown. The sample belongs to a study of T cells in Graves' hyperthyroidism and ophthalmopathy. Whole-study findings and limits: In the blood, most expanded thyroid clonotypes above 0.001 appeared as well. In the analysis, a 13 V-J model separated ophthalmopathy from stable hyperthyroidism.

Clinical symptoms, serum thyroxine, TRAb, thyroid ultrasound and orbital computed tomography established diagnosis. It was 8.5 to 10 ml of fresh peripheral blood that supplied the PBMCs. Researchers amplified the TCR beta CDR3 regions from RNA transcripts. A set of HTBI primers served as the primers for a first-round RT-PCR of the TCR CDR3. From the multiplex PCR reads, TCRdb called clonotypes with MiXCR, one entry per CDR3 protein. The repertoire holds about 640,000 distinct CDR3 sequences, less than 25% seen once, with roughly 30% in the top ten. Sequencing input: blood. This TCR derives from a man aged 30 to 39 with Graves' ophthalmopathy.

The CDR3 DNA reads TGTGCCAGCAGTGAAGAGGACGGATACACTGAAGCTTTCTTT. It codes for CASSEEDGYTEAFF. The rearrangement links TRBV6-1 to TRBJ1-1; D is unclear. Germline V CDR1 and CDR2: MNHNS, SASEGT. The V gene lost 1 base and the J gene lost 3 bases, with 9 bases spanning the gap. CDR3 size: 14 residues.